The rows below give T cell receptor beta chains drawn from one sample of a study of shared clonotypes between healthy human individuals. Sequenced by immunoSEQ multiplex PCR; TCRdb stores in-frame clones only, minus some. Here the sample spans approximately 1,500,000 clones, around 95% being singletons. The sequenced material came from naive CD4+ T cells sorted from blood. These receptors all stem from a man aged 25-45 years in good health. The CDR3 runs from the conserved cysteine through the conserved F or W. D genes are given only for firm matches. The size entry is marked missing in some rows and otherwise reads once, few, many or a size class.

CDR3 protein	CDR3 DNA	D gene	V gene	J gene	clone size
CASSQDLGTSGRPETQYF	TGCGCCAGCAGCCAAGATCTTGGGACTAGCGGGAGACCGGAGACCCAGTACTTC	TRBD2	TRBV4-1	TRBJ2-5	-
CASSLIAGPTYEQYF	TGTGCCAGCAGTTTAATAGCGGGACCCACCTACGAGCAGTACTTC	TRBD2	TRBV2	TRBJ2-7	once
CASSLEPGRINF	TGTGCCAGCAGCTTAGAGCCAGGGAGAATCAACTTC	-	TRBV11-2	TRBJ2-7	-
CASSLALGTYEQYF	TGTGCCAGCAGCTTGGCTCTGGGAACCTACGAGCAGTACTTC	-	TRBV5-8	TRBJ2-7	-
CAISDLVRGRGEQFF	TGTGCCATCAGTGATTTAGTCAGGGGCAGGGGTGAGCAGTTCTTC	-	TRBV10-3	TRBJ2-1	once
CASSEFAVAMNQPQHF	TGTGCCAGCAGTGAATTCGCGGTCGCTATGAACCAGCCCCAGCATTTT	-	TRBV6-1	TRBJ1-5	once
CASSLKTGSTDTQYF	TGTGCCAGCAGCTTAAAGACGGGTTCCACAGATACGCAGTATTTT	-	TRBV13	TRBJ2-3	-
CASRFGVSGGYTF	TGTGCCAGCAGGTTCGGGGTCTCTGGTGGCTACACCTTC	-	TRBV6-5	TRBJ1-2	-
CASSFTTSGRHTDTQYF	TGTGCCAGCAGTTTTACGACTAGCGGGAGGCACACAGATACGCAGTATTTT	TRBD2	TRBV28	TRBJ2-3	-
CASSLGGRAEETQYF	TGTGCCAGCAGCTTAGGGGGCAGGGCCGAAGAGACCCAGTACTTC	-	TRBV7-2	TRBJ2-5	-
CASSQGLAGVTDTQYF	TGTGCCAGCAGTCAAGGACTAGCGGGAGTGACAGATACGCAGTATTTT	TRBD2	TRBV6-7	TRBJ2-3	-
CASSSGTPAQETQYF	TGTGCCAGCAGCTCGGGGACTCCAGCCCAAGAGACCCAGTACTTC	-	TRBV7-9	TRBJ2-5	-